This TCR beta chain was found in a study of control samples from healthy donors and cancer patients. The assay was immunoSEQ multiplex PCR, and TCRdb's table has in-frame clones only and misses some. Found here are 130,000 to 150,000 clones, around 90% of them singletons; the top ten hold approximately 3.2%. V lost 4 bases and J lost 5; bases outside the gene matches: 5. Germline loops: CDR1 SGHDT, CDR2 YYEEEE. The CDR3 runs to 15 residues. The chain is built from TRBV5-6 and TRBJ1-6; 8 bases match TRBD1. The receptor was isolated from a man under 40 in good health. Material for sequencing was blood. This CDR3 is CASSRKDRDNSPLHF. Written as DNA, the CDR3 is TGTGCCAGCAGCAGGAAGGACAGGGATAATTCACCCCTCCACTTT.